This T cell receptor (beta chain) stems from a study of T cells in Graves' hyperthyroidism and ophthalmopathy. Hyperthyroidism patients were newly diagnosed, had disease duration under 2 months, and were aged 18 to 65 years. Uncontrolled infection, other autoimmune disease, pregnancy or lactation led to exclusion. Fresh peripheral blood, about 9.6 ml, yielded the PBMCs. J lost 3 bases, V lost 4 bases, and 9 bases had no gene match. The V gene's germline CDR1 is SGHAT and CDR2 FQNNGV. The CDR3 is 18 amino acids. Study-level findings and limits: Progression to ophthalmopathy was predicted a median of about six months early.

RNA transcripts served as the template for amplifying TCR beta CDR3 regions. Initially, a first-round RT-PCR of the TCR CDR3 employed the HTBI primer set. TCRdb reanalysed the multiplex PCR reads using MiXCR and keeps one entry per CDR3 protein. The sample carries about 24,000 distinct CDR3 sequences, approximately 49% recorded once. About this clonotype: Its antigen is unknown.

This TCR derives from a woman aged 40 to 50 with Graves' hyperthyroidism that later progressed to Graves' ophthalmopathy. Sequences were obtained from blood. The chain employs TRBV11-2 and TRBJ2-7; the match to TRBD2 covers 16 bases. CDR3 sequence: CASSSSGTSGRAGYEQYF. The CDR3 region has the DNA TGTGCCAGCAGCTCGTCCGGGACTAGCGGGAGGGCCGGCTACGAGCAGTACTTC.